This T cell receptor beta chain was observed in a study of T cells in localized non-small cell lung cancer. With respect to this clone: Antigen specificity is unknown.

Study-wide results and caveats: Greater blood T cell density accompanied longer overall survival. Appearance in adjacent lung was seen for a median roughly 56 of the top 100 tumor clones. Uninvolved adjacent lung showed peak T cell clonality, exceeding tumor. Heterogeneity stays possible, as sequencing covered only one tumor region.

Profiled with immunoSEQ multiplex PCR; TCRdb holds only in-frame clones, not every one. The table shows tens of thousands of clones, with more than 70% occurring only once. The starting material was peripheral blood, obtained before any cancer treatment. The sequence was obtained from a female donor aged 60 or older with stage I squamous cell lung carcinoma.

In DNA form, the CDR3 reads TGTGCTAGTGGTTTGGTACTGGGGCGGGAAGGGGCAGATACGCAGTATTTT. It yields the protein CASGLVLGREGADTQYF. This chain connects TRBV12-5 to TRBJ2-3, with TRBD2 as a possible D gene (6 bases). The CDR3 is made up of 17 amino acids. Germline V gene sequence: CDR1 LGHNT, CDR2 FRNRAP. The V gene lost 0 bases and the J gene lost 4 bases, with 17 bases spanning the gap. Based on the CDR3 plus reference TRBV12-5 and TRBJ2-3, the full variable domain is DARVTQTPRHKVTEMGQEVTMRCQPILGHNTVFWYRQTMMQGLELLAYFRNRAPLDDSGMPKDRFSAEMPDATLATLKIQPSEPRDSAVYFCASGLVLGREGADTQYFGPGTRLTVL.